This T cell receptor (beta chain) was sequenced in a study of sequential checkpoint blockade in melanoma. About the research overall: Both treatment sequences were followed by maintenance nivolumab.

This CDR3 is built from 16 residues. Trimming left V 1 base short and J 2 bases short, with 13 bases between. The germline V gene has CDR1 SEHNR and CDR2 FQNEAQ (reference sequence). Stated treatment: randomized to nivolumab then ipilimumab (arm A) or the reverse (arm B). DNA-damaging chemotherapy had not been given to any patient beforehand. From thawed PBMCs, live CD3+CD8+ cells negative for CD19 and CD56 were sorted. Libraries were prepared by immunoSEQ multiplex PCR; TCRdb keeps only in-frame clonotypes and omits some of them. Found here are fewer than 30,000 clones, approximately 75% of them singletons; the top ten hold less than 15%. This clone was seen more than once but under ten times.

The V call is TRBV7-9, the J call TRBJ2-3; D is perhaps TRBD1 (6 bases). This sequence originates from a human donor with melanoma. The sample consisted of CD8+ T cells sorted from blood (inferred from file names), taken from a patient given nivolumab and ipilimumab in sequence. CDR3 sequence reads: CASSLGTDYSTDTQYF. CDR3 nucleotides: TGTGCCAGCAGCTTAGGGACAGATTATTCCACAGATACGCAGTATTTT.